Shown below are 20 T cell receptor beta chains from a single sample sequenced in a study of patients and donors after allogeneic stem cell transplantation (dated by TCRdb to 2020 to 2021). Library preparation was by RT-PCR. The sample was run on a NextSeq 550. The raw public reads went through TCRdb reprocessing: fastp at Q25, MiXCR clone calling, in-frame beta chains kept. Rows are combined by CDR3 protein, so each entry shows the most common genes and DNA. This sample holds approximately 410,000 distinct CDR3 sequences; about a sixth were observed only once. Less than 8.5% of the sample is taken by the ten largest. The sample comprised blood, either unsorted or a sorted T cell fraction (not recorded which). These receptors were obtained from a human donor who was either an allogeneic HSCT recipient or a stem cell or donor lymphocyte infusion donor (not recorded which). It is not recorded whose cells these are; they may come from a transplant donor.

This clonotype was seen more than once but under ten times. This rearrangement joins TRBV6-2 or TRBV6-3 to TRBJ2-7, with D hard to call. This CDR3 has 14 amino acids. Trimming took 2 bases from V and 3 from J, leaving 11 bases between them. Germline lookup yields CDR1 MNHEY and CDR2 SVGEGT. The CDR3 DNA reads TGTGCCAGCAGTTACAGTGGGGTCGGCTACGAGCAGTACTTC. Its protein is CASSYSGVGYEQYF.

This rearrangement joins TRBV28 to TRBJ2-2; D unclear. Trimming stripped 5 bases from V and 0 bases from J, with 13 bases between. The germline CDR1 and CDR2 sequences are MDHEN and SYDVKM. The CDR3 has 16 residues. CDR3 sequence reads: CASSTHWGTNTGELFF. For the CDR3, the DNA is TGTGCCAGCAGTACCCATTGGGGAACGAACACCGGGGAGCTGTTTTTT.

This clonotype was counted at least ten times. The J gene is TRBJ1-1, the V gene TRBV24-1, with 8 nucleotides matching TRBD1. CDR3 size: 15 residues. Germline V lookup: CDR1 KGHDR, CDR2 SFDVKD. Trimming cost V 3 bases and J 2 bases; bases outside gene matches: 4. Here the CDR3 DNA reads TGTGCCACCAGTGATCCCGGGACAGGCAACACTGAAGCTTTCTTT. The encoded protein is CATSDPGTGNTEAFF.

Here the CDR3 reads CASTITGRENNEQFF. As DNA, the CDR3 is TGTGCCAGCACAATAACCGGCAGGGAAAACAATGAGCAGTTCTTC. V usage is TRBV9 and J usage is TRBJ2-1; D may be TRBD1 (5 bases). Germline V CDR1 and CDR2: SGDLS, YYNGEE. V was cut by 6 bases and J by 5 bases, with 18 bases left in between. The CDR3 is made up of 15 amino acids.

The rearrangement links TRBV6-1 to TRBJ2-1; TRBD2 aligns across 9 bases. The CDR3 sequence is 14 residues long. Germline V CDR1 and CDR2: MNHNS, SASEGT. The J segment lost 5 bases and the V segment lost 8 bases, leaving 7 bases of the junction unmatched. The CDR3 sequence is CASRRSGGNNEQFF. Written as DNA, the CDR3 is TGTGCCAGCCGAAGGAGCGGGGGGAACAATGAGCAGTTCTTC.

This clonotype was picked up a small number of times. The rearrangement joins TRBV15 to TRBJ1-1; D call uncertain. The CDR3 extends over 14 amino acids. Trimming pared 2 bases from V and 1 base from J, leaving 8 bases between. CDR1 is LNHNV and CDR2 is YYDKDF in the germline V gene (reference sequence). The CDR3 reads CATSRPASNTEAFF. The CDR3 DNA is TGTGCCACCAGCAGACCAGCATCGAACACTGAAGCTTTCTTT.

As for this clonotype: Just one base apart from a much larger clone, this may be a read error. The rearrangement links TRBV12-3 or TRBV12-4 to TRBJ2-1; the match to TRBD2 covers 13 bases. There are 15 residues in the CDR3. The CDR3 DNA follows: TGTTCCAGCAGGCCGACGGGACTAGCGGGGAATGAGCAGTTCTTC. It codes for CSSRPTGLAGNEQFF.

This clonotype came up a few times. The V and J genes are TRBV20-1 and TRBJ1-4; TRBD1 is a possible D gene (6 bases). Trimming pared 3 bases from V and 6 bases from J, leaving 11 bases between. The CDR3 covers 13 residues. Germline V gene lookup returns CDR1 DFQATT and CDR2 SNEGSKA (reference sequence). In DNA form, the CDR3 reads TGCAGTGCTAGGGGGACACTTGATGAAAAACTGTTTTTT. Protein product: CSARGTLDEKLFF.

This clonotype was observed many times. This rearrangement joins TRBV10-3 to TRBJ1-3; D is undetermined. V lost 0 bases and J lost 5, with 5 bases in between. There are 13 residues in the CDR3. The germline V gene encodes CDR1 ENHRY and CDR2 SYGVKD. CDR3 in DNA: TGTGCCATCAGTGAGTCCCAGAGAAACACCATATATTTT. Residues: CAISESQRNTIYF.

A word on this clonotype: Given a much more abundant clone one base away, this may be a read error. J is TRBJ2-1 and V is TRBV4-1, with a weak D call TRBD1 (6 bases). Germline V gives CDR1 MGHRA, CDR2 YSYEKL. The CDR3 length is 16 residues. CDR3 in amino acids: CASSNPQGSSYNEKFF. The CDR3 DNA is TGCGCCAGCAGCAACCCGCAGGGGAGCTCCTACAATGAGAAGTTCTTC.

This clonotype was found a few times. V is TRBV20-1 and J is TRBJ1-2; D is possibly TRBD1 (6 bases). The CDR3 spans 13 residues. V was pared by 3 bases and J by 4 bases, with 12 bases between. Per germline, CDR1 DFQATT and CDR2 SNEGSKA (reference sequence). DNA of the CDR3: TGCAGTGCTAGGGACAGTCCGGGCTATGGCTACACCTTC. Encoded protein: CSARDSPGYGYTF.

To note about this clonotype: It may be a read error: a sequence one base away is much more abundant. The V call is TRBV5-1, the J call TRBJ1-1; D perhaps matches TRBD1 (5 bases). Trimming shortened V by 0 bases and J by 5 bases, and 8 bases separated the two germline ends. Germline V gene data show CDR1 as SGHRS and CDR2 as YFSETQ. This CDR3 is built from 13 residues. CDR3 residues: CASSLAEGTEAFF. As DNA, the CDR3 is TGCGCCAGCAGCTTGGCCGAGGGGACTGAAGCTTTCTTT.

In its sample, this clonotype was seen a few times. J is TRBJ2-5 and V is TRBV15; the D is unclear. This CDR3 has 13 residues. Trimming cost V 3 bases and J 3 bases, with 8 bases left between them. Germline CDR1 is LNHNV and CDR2 is YYDKDF (reference sequence). CDR3 region: CATSRVKKETQYF. CDR3 sequence (DNA): TGTGCCACCAGCAGGGTGAAGAAAGAGACCCAGTACTTC.

This rearrangement joins TRBV7-3 to TRBJ1-2; D unresolved. CDR1 and CDR2 from the germline V gene are SGHTA and FQGTGA. V was shortened by 6 bases and J by 8 bases, with 16 bases between the two germline ends. This CDR3 is built from 13 residues. The CDR3 DNA reads as TGTGCCAGCAGTCTTAGATCCTGGCAGGGCTACACCTTC. It translates to CASSLRSWQGYTF.

The CDR3 is CATSRDTGIRNEQYF. CDR3 DNA: TGTGCCACCAGCAGAGATACCGGGATTAGAAACGAGCAGTACTTC. This chain joins TRBV15 and TRBJ2-7, with D perhaps matching TRBD2 (5 bases). Deletions cut 0 bases from V and 5 bases from J, with 14 bases between. Germline V gives CDR1 LNHNV, CDR2 YYDKDF (reference sequence). The CDR3 totals 15 residues.

The CDR3 nucleotides read TGTGCCAGCAGCACGGGACTGCTGAACTATGGCTACACCTTC. As protein: CASSTGLLNYGYTF. The chain recombines TRBV7-8 with TRBJ1-2; D is possibly TRBD1 (5 bases). CDR1 is SGHVS and CDR2 is FQNEAQ in the germline V gene. The CDR3 is 14 amino acids. Trimming cost V 5 bases and J 2 bases, with 12 bases left between them.

The chain links TRBV29-1 to TRBJ1-4; no reliable D call. CDR1 and CDR2 (germline): SQVTM, ANQGSEA. This CDR3 region has 8 residues. Trimming shortened V by 4 bases and J by 12 bases, and 3 bases separated the two germline ends. The CDR3 loop reads CSVGELFF. CDR3 nucleotides: TGCAGCGTTGGGGAACTGTTTTTT.

This clonotype showed up many times. This chain links TRBV18 with TRBJ2-7, with D perhaps given as TRBD1 or TRBD2 (5 bases each). The V end was cut by 3 bases, the J end by 0 bases, with 15 bases between. Per germline, CDR1 KGHSH and CDR2 LQKENI. The CDR3 length is 16 residues. The CDR3 spells CASSPGTQVPSYEQYF. The DNA of the CDR3 is TGTGCCAGCTCACCCGGGACCCAGGTGCCCTCCTACGAGCAGTACTTC.

This clonotype appeared many times. The J gene is TRBJ1-6, the V gene TRBV28, with D perhaps TRBD1 (5 bases). Looked up from germline, CDR1 is MDHEN and CDR2 is SYDVKM. V was shortened by 11 bases and J by 6 bases, with 11 bases between the two germline ends. This CDR3 has 12 amino acids. The DNA for the CDR3 is TGTGCCGGGGGACTGCGTAATTCACCCCTCCACTTT. Translating it yields CAGGLRNSPLHF.

There are many counts of this clonotype. The rearrangement uses TRBV2 and TRBJ1-6; D remains ambiguous. The CDR3 runs 14 residues. V was shortened by 5 bases and J by 1 base, with 6 bases between the two germline ends. From germline, CDR1 is SNHLY and CDR2 FYNNEI. In nucleotides, the CDR3 is TGTGCCAGCAGTCTCGGGTCCTATAATTCACCCCTCCACTTT. Its protein is CASSLGSYNSPLHF.